This is a list of T cell receptor beta chains from one sample in a study of blood T cell repertoires in COVID-19. Produced via immunoSEQ multiplex PCR; TCRdb's table is partial and in-frame only. The sample carries about 50,000 clones, around 73% recorded once. Material: PBMCs or T cells enriched from blood (not recorded which). Receptors originate from a woman in her forties or fifties with acute COVID-19. CDR3s include the opening cysteine and the closing phenylalanine or tryptophan. Size is omitted from some rows. Given values are once, few, many or a class for expanded clones.

j_call v_call clone_size cdr3_aa
TRBJ2-6 TRBV11-1 - CASSLQGSSGANVLTF
TRBJ2-1 TRBV18 - CASSQTGVSSYNEQFF
TRBJ1-2 TRBV15 - CATSPAEGRLYLLNYGYTF
TRBJ1-5 TRBV6-1 - CASSEGGGAFNQPQHF
TRBJ2-1 TRBV3-1/TRBV3-2 - CASSQSLAGGIYEQFF
TRBJ2-7 TRBV18 once CASSPNAGGPYEQYF
TRBJ1-6 TRBV28 - CASRGASSYNSPLHF
TRBJ2-1 TRBV7-8 - CASRRTSASNEQFF
TRBJ1-1 TRBV6-6 - CASSYSGGWDTEAFF
TRBJ1-3 TRBV30 - CAWSLAGGSSGNTIYF
TRBJ2-6 TRBV25-1 - CASSPWGGPGANVLTF
TRBJ2-7 TRBV4-1 few CASSQERQSSYEQYF
TRBJ1-2 TRBV6-5 few CASSSQWNNGYTF
TRBJ1-3 TRBV13 - CASSTGGPRSGNTIYF
TRBJ2-3 TRBV2 - CASTRTSGVTDTQYF
TRBJ2-3 TRBV19 - CASKIQGADTQYF
TRBJ1-2 TRBV7-8 few CASSSRQGKTDGYTF
TRBJ2-3 TRBV18 - CASSPPASGRLTDTQYF
TRBJ2-7 TRBV28 once CASSPGLYEQYF
TRBJ1-4 TRBV4-1 few CASSQFDGGNEKLFF
TRBJ1-1 TRBV11-3 few CASSLVRTGGEAFF
TRBJ2-1 TRBV18 - CASSPRTSGVYNEQFF